Shown below are 23 T cell receptor beta chains from a single sample sequenced in a study of CD8 T cells in ankylosing spondylitis. General observations from the study: Seemingly characteristic of ankylosing spondylitis blood was a TCR beta motif consisting of several highly homologous variants.

Antigens for these TCRs are unknown. TCRdb re-called the 5' RACE reads through MiXCR, storing one row per CDR3 protein. The sample lists under 450,000 distinct CDR3 sequences, 15% to 20% seen once, with approximately 1% in the top ten. The specimen was blood, either unsorted or a sorted T cell fraction (not recorded which). Receptors were obtained from a male donor with ankylosing spondylitis.

This clonotype was counted only a few times. The rearrangement uses TRBV20-1 and TRBJ2-5; the match to TRBD1 covers 7 bases. V lost 3 bases and J lost 4; bases outside the gene matches: 2. Germline CDR1 and CDR2: DFQATT and SNEGSKA (reference sequence). This CDR3 is built from 12 residues. CDR3 bases: TGCAGTGCTAGTGGACAGGTAGAGACCCAGTACTTC. Its protein product is CSASGQVETQYF.

J is TRBJ2-7 and V is TRBV10-3; D is possibly TRBD1 or TRBD2 (5 bases each). Trimming left V 6 bases short and J 0 bases short, with 12 bases between. Germline V lookup: CDR1 ENHRY, CDR2 SYGVKD. This CDR3 has 14 residues. CDR3 in amino acids: CAISPSGTSYEQYF. The CDR3 region has the DNA TGTGCCATCAGCCCGTCCGGGACCTCCTACGAGCAGTACTTC.

The rearrangement links TRBV3-1 to TRBJ1-2; unclear D gene. Trimming shortened V by 1 base and J by 0 bases, and 9 bases separated the two germline ends. CDR1 and CDR2 (germline): LGHDT, YNNKEL (reference sequence). The CDR3 length is 15 residues. The CDR3 reads CASSQAGGPNYGYTF. CDR3 DNA: TGTGCCAGCAGCCAAGCCGGTGGTCCTAACTATGGCTACACCTTC.

V usage is TRBV5-1 and J usage is TRBJ2-2; D is possibly TRBD2 (6 bases). V gave up 9 bases and J gave up 0 bases, with 9 bases separating them. The CDR3 sequence is 13 residues long. Germline CDR1 reads SGHRS; CDR2 reads YFSETQ. Here the CDR3 DNA reads TGCGCCACCGGGACTGCGAACACCGGGGAGCTGTTTTTT. It translates to CATGTANTGELFF.

The chain joins TRBV5-1 to TRBJ2-3; 10 bases agree with TRBD2. Germline values: CDR1 SGHRS, CDR2 YFSETQ. The junction had 7 bases not matched to a gene; V was cut back by 1 base and J by 5 bases. This CDR3 comprises 16 residues. Written as DNA, the CDR3 is TGCGCCAGCAGCTTGTCAGCGGGGGGGCCTAGAGATACGCAGTATTTT. Amino acid sequence: CASSLSAGGPRDTQYF.

This clonotype was seen more than once but under ten times. This sequence joins TRBV10-3 and TRBJ1-1, with D possibly matching TRBD1 (5 bases). The germline V and J ends were trimmed by 8 bases and 1 base, with 11 bases remaining between them. Germline CDR1 ENHRY, CDR2 SYGVKD. The CDR3 sequence is 13 residues long. CDR3 nucleotides: TGTGCCATCGGAGAGACAGCGAACACTGAAGCTTTCTTT. Translation: CAIGETANTEAFF.

The chain recombines TRBV28 with TRBJ2-7; 8 nucleotides match TRBD1. Germline trimming cut 6 bases from V and 0 bases from J; bases unmatched to any gene: 7. The CDR3 covers 15 residues. The V gene's germline CDR1 is MDHEN and CDR2 SYDVKM. CDR3 amino acids: CASSIDRGRSYEQYF. The CDR3 nucleotides are TGTGCCAGCAGCATCGACAGGGGACGCTCCTACGAGCAGTACTTC.

This clonotype was detected only a few times. This chain uses TRBV4-2 with TRBJ2-5; D may be TRBD1 (5 bases). This CDR3 has 17 amino acids. V gave up 1 base and J gave up 1 base, with 16 bases separating them. Per germline, CDR1 LGHNA and CDR2 YNFKEQ. The CDR3 sequence is CASSQVSQGAFQETQYF. CDR3 nucleotide sequence: TGTGCCAGCAGCCAAGTAAGCCAGGGCGCTTTCCAAGAGACCCAGTACTTC.

There are a few counts of this clonotype. The chain couples TRBV4-2 to TRBJ2-1; no reliable D call. This CDR3 spans 13 amino acids. The ends were cut back, 0 bases at V and 9 bases at J, with 9 bases in the middle. Germline loops: CDR1 LGHNA, CDR2 YNFKEQ. The CDR3 spells CASSQEPGTEQFF. The CDR3 coding sequence is TGTGCCAGCAGCCAAGAGCCGGGTACTGAGCAGTTCTTC.

In its sample, this clonotype was seen a few times. This chain connects TRBV24-1 to TRBJ2-2; TRBD2 aligns across 11 bases. The CDR3 covers 19 residues. Trimming removed 1 base from V and 6 bases from J; junction bases left unmatched: 12. Germline values: CDR1 KGHDR, CDR2 SFDVKD. The CDR3 bases are TGTGCCACCAGTGATTTTGCCCTAGCGGGAGGTGAGATTGCCGGGGAGCTGTTTTTT. Residues: CATSDFALAGGEIAGELFF.

This clonotype was recorded a few times. The chain's CDR3 is CASSQDEVGRNQPQHF. As DNA, the CDR3 is TGCGCCAGCAGCCAAGATGAGGTGGGGCGCAATCAGCCCCAGCATTTT. The chain recombines TRBV4-1 with TRBJ1-5, with a weak D call TRBD1 (5 bases). V was cut by 0 bases and J by 2 bases, with 11 bases left in between. The CDR3 totals 16 residues. The germline gives CDR1 MGHRA, CDR2 YSYEKL.

In this sample, this clonotype turned up a few times. The chain couples TRBV7-8 to TRBJ2-7, with D possibly being TRBD2 (6 bases). The CDR3 contains 14 residues. The V gene's germline CDR1 is SGHVS and CDR2 FQNEAQ. The V end lost 3 bases, the J end lost 0 bases, and 9 bases lay between the germline ends. Here the CDR3 DNA reads TGTGCCAGCAGCTTCGCGGGATCCTCCTACGAGCAGTACTTC. Its protein product is CASSFAGSSYEQYF.

This chain connects TRBV25-1 to TRBJ2-5, with D possibly being TRBD2 (6 bases). The germline gives CDR1 MGHDK, CDR2 SYGVNS. The CDR3 covers 14 residues. Deletions cut 4 bases from V and 2 bases from J, with 11 bases between. DNA of the CDR3: TGTGCCAGCAGTGGGACTACAAGACAAGAGACCCAGTACTTC. It yields the protein CASSGTTRQETQYF.

The rearrangement joins TRBV10-3 to TRBJ2-7, with D perhaps being TRBD1 or TRBD2 (5 bases each). V lost 10 bases and J 5 bases, leaving 27 bases between the germline ends. The germline V gene encodes CDR1 ENHRY and CDR2 SYGVKD. The CDR3 is 16 residues long. The CDR3 region has the DNA TGTGCCACACGACGAGGAGGTAATAGGGGATTCCACGAGCAGTACTTC. Amino acid sequence: CATRRGGNRGFHEQYF.

This clonotype has just a few counts. The rearrangement uses TRBV20-1 and TRBJ2-3, with TRBD2 as a possible D gene (6 bases). The V gene lost 0 bases and the J gene lost 4 bases, with 20 bases spanning the gap. This CDR3 comprises 17 residues. Germline V CDR1 and CDR2: DFQATT, SNEGSKA (reference sequence). The DNA of the CDR3 is TGCAGTGCTAGAGATCCTCGACGGGGGACGGGTGCAGATACGCAGTATTTT. It specifies CSARDPRRGTGADTQYF.

This clonotype was detected only once. The V call is TRBV12-3 or TRBV12-4, the J call TRBJ2-5; D might be TRBD1 or TRBD2, each matching 6 bases. This CDR3 comprises 14 residues. V gave up 3 bases and J gave up 5 bases, with 13 bases separating them. CDR3 region: CASSFRGGGETQYF. The CDR3 DNA follows: TGTGCCAGCAGTTTCAGGGGAGGAGGGGAGACCCAGTACTTC.

The chain recombines TRBV2 with TRBJ1-6, with D perhaps TRBD1 (5 bases). This CDR3 comprises 16 residues. The germline V gene has CDR1 SNHLY and CDR2 FYNNEI. V lost 4 bases to trimming and J lost 1 base, with 11 bases between them. The CDR3 is CASSVSAGSYNSPLHF. CDR3 DNA: TGTGCCAGCAGTGTCTCCGCAGGGTCCTATAATTCACCCCTCCACTTT.

This clonotype was recorded a few times. The chain has TRBV7-9 and TRBJ1-2; D is ambiguous. The CDR3 has 14 residues. From germline, CDR1 is SEHNR and CDR2 FQNEAQ (reference sequence). Trimming took 5 bases from V and 7 from J, leaving 17 bases between them. CDR3 in amino acids: CASSPDTDLSGYTF. In nucleotides, the CDR3 is TGTGCCAGCAGCCCGGATACCGATCTGAGTGGCTACACCTTC.

In its sample, this clonotype was seen many times. The chain has TRBV7-2 and TRBJ1-4; 7 nucleotides align to TRBD1. V lost 4 bases and J lost 4; bases outside the gene matches: 3. Germline CDR1 is SGHTA and CDR2 is FQGNSA. This CDR3 region has 14 residues. The DNA of the CDR3 is TGTGCCAGCAGCTCGACAGGGCGTAATGAAAAACTGTTTTTT. The encoded protein is CASSSTGRNEKLFF.

This clonotype showed up many times. This rearrangement joins TRBV29-1 to TRBJ2-2; 7 bases line up with TRBD2. Germline-derived CDR1 and CDR2 are SQVTM and ANQGSEA. The CDR3 consists of 15 residues. V trimming: 5 bases; J trimming: 0 bases; junction bases outside the gene matches: 6. CDR3 in amino acids: CSVSGAPANTGELFF. The DNA of the CDR3 is TGCAGCGTTAGCGGGGCCCCCGCGAACACCGGGGAGCTGTTTTTT.

This clonotype was counted ten times or more. The gene calls are TRBV20-1 and TRBJ2-7; 8 nucleotides match TRBD2. Trimming cost V 2 bases and J 2 bases; bases outside gene matches: 5. The CDR3 sequence is 14 residues long. Germline CDR1 and CDR2: DFQATT and SNEGSKA (reference sequence). This CDR3 is CSARPGTSPYEQYF. In nucleotides, the CDR3 is TGCAGTGCTAGACCAGGGACTAGTCCCTACGAGCAGTACTTC.

This clonotype turned up a few times. This rearrangement joins TRBV2 to TRBJ1-6; D is possibly TRBD1 (5 bases). Germline assignment: CDR1 SNHLY and CDR2 FYNNEI. V lost 10 bases, J lost 9 bases, and 19 bases lay in between. The CDR3 spans 14 residues. CDR3 bases: TGTGCCACCCACGGAGGGAGGGGTCGTTCACCCCTCCACTTT. Protein: CATHGGRGRSPLHF.

This clonotype appeared a single time. The rearrangement links TRBV7-8 to TRBJ1-5, with TRBD1 matching 7 bases. This CDR3 comprises 16 residues. V lost 4 bases to trimming and J lost 4 bases; unmatched junction nucleotides: 10. CDR1 SGHVS and CDR2 FQNEAQ come from the germline V gene. CDR3 DNA: TGTGCCAGCAGCTCTGCGGGACAGAGACTTAATCAGCCCCAGCATTTT. Its protein product is CASSSAGQRLNQPQHF.